The 10 T cell receptor beta chains given below trace back to one sample, sequenced in a study of CD8 T cells in ankylosing spondylitis. TCRdb reanalysed the 5' RACE reads using MiXCR and keeps one entry per CDR3 protein. The sample lists a few hundred thousand distinct CDR3 sequences, 20% occurring once. Sequencing was performed on blood, either unsorted or a sorted T cell fraction (not recorded which). The receptor source for this set is a male donor with ankylosing spondylitis or in good health (not recorded which).

The genes are TRBV20-1 and TRBJ1-5; TRBD1 is a possible D gene (6 bases). Trimming took 6 bases from V and 4 from J, leaving 10 bases between them. CDR1 and CDR2 from the germline V gene are DFQATT and SNEGSKA (reference sequence). CDR3 length: 12 amino acids. CDR3 region: CSAGQFNQPQHF. In DNA, the CDR3 is TGCAGTGCCGGACAGTTTAATCAGCCCCAGCATTTT.

This clonotype was counted only a few times. DNA of the CDR3: TGTGCCAGCAGCGTAGATAGGGACAGGCGAGTTGGCTACGAGCAGTACGTC. Translation: CASSVDRDRRVGYEQYV. This chain joins TRBV9 and TRBJ2-7; 8 bases are shared with TRBD1. The CDR3 has 17 amino acids. CDR1 and CDR2 from the germline V gene are SGDLS and YYNGEE. V trimming: 0 bases; J trimming: 3 bases; junction bases outside the gene matches: 11.

The rearrangement links TRBV5-1 to TRBJ2-1; 7 nucleotides match TRBD1. The germline V gene has CDR1 SGHRS and CDR2 YFSETQ. The V gene end was trimmed by 2 bases and the J gene end by 6 bases; junction bases not matched to a gene: 8. The CDR3 is made up of 15 amino acids. CDR3 in DNA: TGCGCCAGCAGCTTCCGGGACAGCACTATCAATGAGCAGTTCTTC. This codes for CASSFRDSTINEQFF.

The table lists this clonotype with a few counts. The genes are TRBV29-1 and TRBJ1-2; D may be TRBD1 (5 bases). The CDR3 covers 13 residues. V dropped 3 bases and J dropped 1 base, with 9 bases sitting between them. Germline loops: CDR1 SQVTM, CDR2 ANQGSEA. The CDR3 region is CSVETDNNYGYTF. CDR3 in DNA: TGCAGCGTTGAGACAGATAATAACTATGGCTACACCTTC.

This clonotype was counted a few times. J is TRBJ2-3 and V is TRBV28; no clear D gene. Trimming removed 11 bases at V and 2 bases at J, with 17 bases between. The germline V gene encodes CDR1 MDHEN and CDR2 SYDVKM. The CDR3 is 14 amino acids. The DNA of the CDR3 is TGTGCCTCCCGCTCGCGAGTTTACACAGATACGCAGTATTTT. Its protein is CASRSRVYTDTQYF.

This rearrangement joins TRBV5-1 to TRBJ2-2; tentative D call: TRBD2 (6 bases). This CDR3 is 16 amino acids long. Germline assignment: CDR1 SGHRS and CDR2 YFSETQ. V was pared by 0 bases and J by 2 bases, with 11 bases between. The CDR3: CASSLAGGFNTGELFF. CDR3 DNA: TGCGCCAGCAGCTTGGCCGGAGGGTTCAACACCGGGGAGCTGTTTTTT.

The table lists this clonotype with many counts. The rearrangement links TRBV5-1 to TRBJ2-3, with D tentatively TRBD1 (5 bases). Germline V CDR1 and CDR2: SGHRS, YFSETQ. The CDR3 contains 14 residues. V lost 3 bases and J 0 bases, leaving 8 bases between the germline ends. The CDR3 protein is CASSSRQSTDTQYF. The CDR3 DNA reads as TGCGCCAGCAGCTCCCGACAGAGCACAGATACGCAGTATTTT. The whole variable domain, remainder taken from reference TRBV5-1 and TRBJ2-3, is KAGVTQTPRYLIKTRGQQVTLSCSPISGHRSVSWYQQTPGQGLQFLFEYFSETQRNKGNFPGRFSGRQFSNSRSEMNVSTLELGDSALYLCASSSRQSTDTQYFGPGTRLTVL.

The CDR3 here is CASNEDPDTEAFF. In DNA, the CDR3 is TGTGCCAGCAACGAGGACCCAGATACTGAAGCTTTCTTT. J is TRBJ1-1 and V is TRBV6-1; D remains unclear. CDR1 is MNHNS, CDR2 SASEGT, per germline. The ends were cut back, 7 bases at V and 5 bases at J, with 14 bases in the middle. CDR3 length: 13 amino acids.

This clonotype came up a few times. The chain recombines TRBV20-1 with TRBJ1-1; D is possibly TRBD1 (6 bases). Trimming removed 1 base from V and 5 bases from J, with 14 bases in between. CDR1 and CDR2 (germline): DFQATT, SNEGSKA (reference sequence). This CDR3 has 14 residues. Written as DNA, the CDR3 is TGCAGTGCTAGAGCGGGCGGGGGCTCTACTGAAGCTTTCTTT. This codes for CSARAGGGSTEAFF.

This clonotype was counted only a few times. The chain is built from TRBV11-2 and TRBJ2-5; D perhaps matches TRBD2 (6 bases). The V end lost 5 bases, the J end lost 5 bases, and 15 bases lay between the germline ends. The germline V gene encodes CDR1 SGHAT and CDR2 FQNNGV. This CDR3 is 14 amino acids long. CDR3 amino acids: CASSPVGGRETQYF. The CDR3 DNA follows: TGTGCCAGCAGCCCAGTGGGGGGACGGGAGACCCAGTACTTC.